This TCR beta chain was obtained from a study of OX40 agonist ivuxolimab in advanced cancers. Profiling relied on immunoSEQ multiplex PCR, and the TCRdb table lists in-frame clones only, not all of them. The data contain around 69,000 clones, approximately 86% of them singletons. The V gene's germline CDR1 is SGHNT and CDR2 YYREEE (reference sequence). The ends were cut back, 4 bases at V and 2 bases at J, with 16 bases in the middle. The CDR3 is 16 residues long. This specimen was CD4+ or CD8+ T cells sorted from blood, taken in a trial of the OX40 agonist ivuxolimab. This chain links TRBV5-4 with TRBJ2-4; possibly TRBD1 for D (8 bases). The sequence was obtained from an adult with an advanced solid tumor such as melanoma, head and neck, liver or kidney cancer. CDR3 in amino acids: CASSPQGGRPKNIQYF. CDR3 in DNA: TGTGCCAGCAGCCCACAGGGGGGGAGGCCCAAAAACATTCAGTACTTC.